This TCR beta chain was found in a study of cytomegalovirus exposure and HLA in healthy donors. The study's findings and limits: Roughly uniform sequencing depth across donors was assumed, possibly incorrectly.

Vbeta (60) and Jbeta (13) primers were used in the PCR. Libraries were prepared by immunoSEQ multiplex PCR; TCRdb keeps only in-frame clonotypes and omits some of them. The data hold 110,000 or so clones, with 83% observed a single time. J lost 3 bases, V lost 0 bases, and 4 bases had no gene match. Per the germline V gene, CDR1 is LGHNA and CDR2 is YSLEER. This CDR3 is 16 amino acids long. It was healthy bone marrow donors who served as donors. Sampled while nominally healthy, donors likely had unrecorded immune exposures. This clone was observed a few times. Its antigen is currently unknown. The gene calls are TRBV4-3 and TRBJ2-1, with TRBD2 matching over 8 bases. This TCR was sampled from a man younger than 35 in good health and CMV-seronegative. The sequencing input was PBMCs. DNA for the CDR3: TGCGCCAGCAGCCAAGATTCCAGCGGGGGCTACAATGAGCAGTTCTTC. Its protein is CASSQDSSGGYNEQFF.